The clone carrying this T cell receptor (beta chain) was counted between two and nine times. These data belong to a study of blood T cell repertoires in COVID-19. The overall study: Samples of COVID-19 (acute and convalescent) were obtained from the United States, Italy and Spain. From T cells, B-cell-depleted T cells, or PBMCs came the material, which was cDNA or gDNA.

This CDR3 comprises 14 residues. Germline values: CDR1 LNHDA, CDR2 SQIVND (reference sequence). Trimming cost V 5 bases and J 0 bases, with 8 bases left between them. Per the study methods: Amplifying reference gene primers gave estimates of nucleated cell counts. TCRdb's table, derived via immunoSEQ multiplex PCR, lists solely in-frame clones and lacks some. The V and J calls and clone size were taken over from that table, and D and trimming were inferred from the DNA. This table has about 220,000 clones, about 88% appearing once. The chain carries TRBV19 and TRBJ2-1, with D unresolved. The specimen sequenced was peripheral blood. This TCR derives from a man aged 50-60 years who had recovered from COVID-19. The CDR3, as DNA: TGTGCCAGTAGTTCATCCAGCTCCTACAATGAGCAGTTCTTC. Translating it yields CASSSSSSYNEQFF. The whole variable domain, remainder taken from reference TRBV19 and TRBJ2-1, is DGGITQSPKYLFRKEGQNVTLSCEQNLNHDAMYWYRQDPGQGLRLIYYSQIVNDFQKGDIAEGYSVSREKKESFPLTVTSAQKNPTAFYLCASSSSSSYNEQFFGPGTRLTVL.